Listed here is a single TCR beta chain. The antigen remains undetermined. The CDR3 spans 11 residues. Germline lookup yields CDR1 SNHLY and CDR2 FYNNEI. V lost 6 bases and J lost 8, with 7 bases in between. The data stem from a study of identifying expanded T cells in peripheral blood. Findings and limits, study-wide: Technical replicates showed roughly 1.2 changed clones; about two weeks approximately 15; four weeks 19. Variance in clone template counts between approximately 2-week samples significantly increased with total template count across all healthy donors.

Profiling relied on immunoSEQ multiplex PCR, and the TCRdb table lists in-frame clones only, not all of them. The table lists around 120,000 clones, approximately 84% of them singletons. No infections or other immune events were documented during collection. The chain couples TRBV2 to TRBJ1-4; D ambiguous. The TCR originated in a person aged 18 to 75 in good health. Sequenced input: blood. CDR3 nucleotide sequence: TGTGCCAGCAGCAACATAGAAAAACTGTTTTTT. It yields the protein CASSNIEKLFF. The variable domain in full, with the rest retrieved from reference TRBV2 and TRBJ1-4, is EPEVTQTPSHQVTQMGQEVILRCVPISNHLYFYWYRQILGQKVEFLVSFYNNEISEKSEIFDDQFSVERPDGSNFTLKIRSTKLEDSAMYFCASSNIEKLFFGSGTQLSVL.